This TCR beta chain derives from a study of blood T cell repertoires in COVID-19. In the study overall: Some COVID-19 samples were acute and others convalescent; all came from the United States, Italy and Spain.

Original processing methods: Estimation of nucleated cell counts relied on the amplification of reference gene primers. Using immunoSEQ multiplex PCR, the repertoire was profiled, and TCRdb retains in-frame clones only, with some absent. V and J calls and clone size are those listed in that table; D and trimming were worked out from the DNA. The repertoire holds 200,000 to 250,000 clones, with 85% as singletons. Trimming removed 4 bases from V and 1 base from J, with 5 bases in between. The CDR3 covers 12 residues. The germline V gene encodes CDR1 SGHNT and CDR2 YYREEE (reference sequence). Seattle researchers signed up patients amid active infection and tracked them longitudinally.

This TCR came from a woman aged 70-85 years with COVID-19, enrolled during active disease. Sequencing was performed on peripheral blood. The chain is built from TRBV5-4 and TRBJ2-5; D call uncertain. CDR3 region: CASSLSQETQYF. The DNA of the CDR3 is TGTGCCAGCAGCCTCTCCCAAGAGACCCAGTACTTC.